This entry concerns a single TCR beta chain. Its recognized antigen is unknown. At one end the junction does not follow the germline gene, possibly because of a read error. This sample is part of a study of human T cells and chemical hapten exposure (dated by TCRdb to 2020 to 2023). A note on the overall study: For sensitization, 2% DPC in acetone was applied to a roughly 2 cm by roughly 2 cm area of upper inner arm skin. The study tracked peripheral blood TCR repertoire changes in vivo during primary and secondary sensitization to the hapten diphenylcyclopropenone (DPC) in alopecia patients. Patch testing was performed on the upper back with Finn chambers containing 0.01% DPC, and the patch tests were scored after 6 days according to International Contact Dermatitis Research Group standards. Libraries were pooled for sequencing, and per-sample TCR yields varied mainly because of small differences in library volumes within the pool. The patient cohort, mostly female, included alopecia areata with under or over 50% scalp involvement, alopecia totalis and alopecia universalis. For TCR sequencing, blood came from over 25 alopecia patients at anywhere from one to four time points (pre-sensitization, 2, 6 and 24 weeks). Throughout the study period of roughly 24 weeks, patients also received therapeutic DPC doses to the scalp every week. Patient blood was sampled pre-sensitization (week 0) and at 2, 6 and about 24 weeks after DPC sensitization.

This specimen's time point label, interpreted: patch test 2, 6 weeks after DPC sensitization. Explained via the paper, the treatment or condition label denotes: therapeutic diphenylcyclopropenone sensitization with weekly scalp DPC. Blood at each patch-test visit was drawn before the patch test was applied. Patients were considered eligible if aged 18 to 70, diagnosed with alopecia and deemed suitable for DPC therapy, and patients were excluded if pregnant. Total RNA was extracted from unfractionated whole blood collected in Tempus Blood RNA tubes. The method behind the library was RACE. Reads for this sample came from a NextSeq 500. During library preparation, unique molecular identifiers were attached to individual cDNA molecules so that TCRs could be counted quantitatively and reproducibly. From each blood RNA sample, both TCR alpha and TCR beta chains were sequenced. The study's processing was this. The median number of TCRs per sample was around 100,000, ranging from about 23,224 to 690,600. V, J and CDR3 annotation of the TCR reads was performed with the Decombinator software suite. Every sample was subsampled to the same number of TCRs (28,000) for the PS versus PT1 abundance plots. Expanded TCRs were defined as absent before sensitization and observed at least eight times at the 2-week time point. Clones were called with MiXCR by TCRdb after fastp trimmed the public reads at Q25, and only in-frame beta chains were retained. Every entry covers one CDR3 protein and lists the most common genes and DNA from its rows. The V and J calls, along with clone size, are taken from TCRdb and not from the paper's own processing. This sample has fewer than 90,000 distinct CDR3 sequences in its table, and about 6.3% of those were observed once. The top ten clones comprise approximately 1.2% of the sample.

Overall results and qualifications from the work: Significantly more large CDR3 similarity clusters were formed by expanded TCRs than by pre-sensitization or healthy control sets, consistent with antigen-driven responses. No change with DPC sensitization was found in the number of TCRs above 1 in 1000 frequency, and no evidence of global repertoire structure alterations was found. Repeated subsampling changed both the strength of the expansion versus patch-test correlation and the threshold at which the correlation became significant. The number of PT1 expanded TCRs positively correlated with patch test score, significant at thresholds 8, 16 and 32 but not 4. Alopecia, a presumed autoimmune disease, was present in all patients, so the immune response of the patients might differ from that of healthy individuals.

Its CDR3 holds 15 amino acids, cysteine through phenylalanine. Only the CDR3 region is kept as DNA, spanning 45 bases read in frame from base 1. Reading the germline V gene gives CDR1 ENHRY and CDR2 SYGVKD. This chain is built from TRBV10-3 and TRBJ1-3, with an unclear D gene assignment. The TCR was taken from a woman in her twenties or thirties with alopecia areata. Some clones in this sample may be carry-over from other donors' samples. The sample was whole blood, taken in connection with sensitization to the hapten diphenylcyclopropenone (DPC). The DNA reads as follows: TGTGCCATTAGTGACGGAATTGACTCTGGAAACACCATATATTTT. It encodes CAISDGIDSGNTIYF.